Each of the 17 T cell receptor beta chains below was sequenced from the same sample in a study of T cells after yellow fever vaccination. One entry per CDR3 protein, called by TCRdb with MiXCR from the 5' RACE reads. In the table there are 50,000 or so distinct CDR3 sequences, about 7.4% of which are singletons. The sample in question was CD8+ T cells sorted from PBMCs, obtained more than 14 days after the first yellow fever vaccination. The receptor set was obtained from a man younger than 35 who received the YFV17D yellow fever vaccine.

In this sample, this clonotype turned up many times. The rearrangement joins TRBV6-2 or TRBV6-3 to TRBJ2-3; maybe TRBD1 (6 bases). The CDR3 covers 14 residues. Trimming removed 5 bases at V and 1 base at J, with 10 bases between. From germline, CDR1 is MNHEY and CDR2 SVGEGT. CDR3 loop: CASSRWGRTDTQYF. CDR3 DNA sequence: TGTGCCAGCAGTAGGTGGGGGCGCACAGATACGCAGTATTTT.

This clonotype was counted at least ten times. The genes are TRBV7-2 and TRBJ1-2; 8 positions agree with TRBD1. The germline V gene has CDR1 SGHTA and CDR2 FQGNSA. The V and J ends lost 4 bases and 4 bases, in that order; junction bases with no gene match: 5. The CDR3 covers 14 residues. The CDR3 nucleotides are TGTGCCAGCAGCTCCTCGACAGGGGCCTATGGCTACACCTTC. Protein product: CASSSSTGAYGYTF. Drawing the rest from reference TRBV7-2 and TRBJ1-2, the complete variable domain is GAGVSQSPSNKVTEKGKDVELRCDPISGHTALYWYRQSLGQGLEFLIYFQGNSAPDKSGLPSDRFSAERTGGSVSTLTIQRTQQEDSAVYLCASSSSTGAYGYTFGSGTRLTVV.

This clonotype was detected ten times or more. The chain joins TRBV4-3 to TRBJ1-5; D gene unclear. Germline V gene data show CDR1 as LGHNA and CDR2 as YSLEER. This CDR3 spans 14 amino acids. V dropped 0 bases and J dropped 6 bases, with 9 bases sitting between them. In DNA form, the CDR3 reads TGCGCCAGCAGCCAAGATCCAGGTACTCAGCCCCAGCATTTT. As protein: CASSQDPGTQPQHF.

About this clonotype itself: This may be a read error, as it is one base from a much larger clone. V is TRBV12-3 or TRBV12-4 and J is TRBJ1-2; 7 nucleotides align to TRBD1. V trimming: 9 bases; J trimming: 3 bases; junction bases outside the gene matches: 10. The CDR3 is made up of 14 amino acids. The CDR3 here is CASTLGGAYYGYTF. In nucleotides, the CDR3 is TGTGCCAGTACTCTAGGGGGCGCGTACTATGGCTACACCTTC.

This clonotype has a handful of counts. The chain employs TRBV13 and TRBJ1-1; 7 bases agree with TRBD1. CDR1 is PRHDT and CDR2 is FYEKMQ in the germline V gene (reference sequence). This CDR3 has 15 residues. The junction had 11 bases not matched to a gene; V was cut back by 6 bases and J by 4 bases. DNA of the CDR3: TGTGCCAGCAGAGATCAACAGGGGAAGGCCACTGAAGCTTTCTTT. Translation: CASRDQQGKATEAFF. Full variable domain (rest looked up from reference TRBV13 and TRBJ1-1): AAGVIQSPRHLIKEKRETATLKCYPIPRHDTVYWYQQGPGQDPQFLISFYEKMQSDKGSIPDRFSAQQFSDYHSELNMSSLELGDSALYFCASRDQQGKATEAFFGQGTRLTVV.

At least ten counts were recorded for this clonotype. The chain combines TRBV6-1 with TRBJ2-1, with a tentative D call TRBD2 (5 bases). The CDR3 runs 14 residues. Germline V lookup: CDR1 MNHNS, CDR2 SASEGT. V dropped 7 bases and J dropped 6 bases, with 16 bases sitting between them. Written as DNA, the CDR3 is TGTGCCAGCACCGATCCCCTAGAGGGCAATGAGCAGTTCTTC. This sequence encodes CASTDPLEGNEQFF.

This clonotype has ten or more counts. This chain uses TRBV6-5 with TRBJ2-7; 7 nucleotides match TRBD1. After removal of 4 bases from V and 4 bases from J, the junction contained 10 bases not matched to a gene. The germline V gene encodes CDR1 MNHEY and CDR2 SVGAGI. This CDR3 has 15 amino acids. The CDR3 DNA reads as TGTGCCAGCAGTTTTTCCGGGGCAGGGGGTTACGAGCAGTACGTC. This codes for CASSFSGAGGYEQYV.

This clonotype was seen many times. The J gene is TRBJ2-3, the V gene TRBV27; 10 nucleotides align to TRBD2. The CDR3 contains 16 residues. Germline CDR1 MNHEY, CDR2 SMNVEV (reference sequence). Trimming cost V 6 bases and J 6 bases; bases outside gene matches: 12. The DNA for the CDR3 is TGTGCCAGCAGCTTCACTAGCGGGGTTCCGCTGGATACGCAGTATTTT. As protein: CASSFTSGVPLDTQYF.

This clonotype was seen many times. The rearrangement uses TRBV4-1 and TRBJ2-2; 12 bases are shared with TRBD1. The CDR3 is made up of 18 amino acids. Looked up from germline, CDR1 is MGHRA and CDR2 is YSYEKL. V gave up 6 bases and J gave up 4 bases; unmatched junction bases: 12. CDR3 coding DNA: TGCGCCAGCAGTTCACCGGGACAGGGGGCGCTGGGCACCGGGGAGCTGTTTTTT. This sequence encodes CASSSPGQGALGTGELFF.

The sample holds a few counts of this clonotype. The genes are TRBV27 and TRBJ1-1, with D possibly being TRBD1 (6 bases). Between the trimmed V and J ends, which lost 3 bases and 5 bases, there was a span of 13 bases. Germline CDR1 and CDR2: MNHEY and SMNVEV (reference sequence). The CDR3 consists of 14 residues. The CDR3 region has the DNA TGTGCCAGCAGTTTGCGGGGGGCGCTGACTGAAGCTTTCTTT. This sequence encodes CASSLRGALTEAFF.

This clonotype was recorded at least ten times. This chain joins TRBV11-2 and TRBJ2-4, with D possibly matching TRBD1 (6 bases). With 5 bases removed from V and 8 bases from J, the gap between germline ends came to 19 bases. Germline-derived CDR1 and CDR2 are SGHAT and FQNNGV. The CDR3 runs 15 residues. The CDR3 reads CASSPRGGLWDIQYF. The CDR3 bases are TGTGCCAGCAGCCCCCGTGGGGGCCTTTGGGACATTCAGTACTTC. Variable domain in full (rest from reference TRBV11-2 and TRBJ2-4): EAGVAQSPRYKIIEKRQSVAFWCNPISGHATLYWYQQILGQGPKLLIQFQNNGVVDDSQLPKDRFSAERLKGVDSTLKIQPAKLEDSAVYLCASSPRGGLWDIQYFGAGTRLSVL.

This chain joins TRBV11-1 and TRBJ2-3; TRBD2 aligns across 11 bases. Per germline, CDR1 SGHAT and CDR2 FQDESV (reference sequence). The CDR3 sequence is 20 residues long. Germline trimming cut 5 bases from V and 2 bases from J; bases unmatched to any gene: 18. The CDR3 region is CASSHTRPESSGGPTDTQYF. CDR3 DNA sequence: TGTGCCAGCAGCCATACTCGTCCCGAATCTAGCGGGGGGCCCACAGATACGCAGTATTTT. The entire variable domain, with the rest obtained from reference TRBV11-1 and TRBJ2-3, is as follows: EAEVAQSPRYKITEKSQAVAFWCDPISGHATLYWYRQILGQGPELLVQFQDESVVDDSQLPKDRFSAERLKGVDSTLKIQPAELGDSAMYLCASSHTRPESSGGPTDTQYFGPGTRLTVL.

This clonotype was recorded at least ten times. This rearrangement joins TRBV7-2 to TRBJ2-1, with a possible D match to TRBD2 (6 bases). The CDR3 runs to 11 residues. Looked up from germline, CDR1 is SGHTA and CDR2 is FQGNSA. The V gene lost 4 bases and the J gene lost 8 bases, with 6 bases spanning the gap. CDR3 region: CASSSSDEQFF. CDR3 sequence (DNA): TGTGCCAGCAGCTCTAGCGATGAGCAGTTCTTC.

This chain uses TRBV18 with TRBJ2-1; 12 bases line up with TRBD2. V lost 6 bases to trimming and J lost 7 bases; unmatched junction nucleotides: 7. This CDR3 contains 15 residues. The germline V gene has CDR1 KGHSH and CDR2 LQKENI. In nucleotides, the CDR3 is TGTGCCAGCTCCCCGACTAGCGGGGGCCAGAATGAGCAGTTCTTC. Its protein product is CASSPTSGGQNEQFF.

This clonotype was found many times. The chain carries TRBV5-5 and TRBJ2-2; D perhaps matches TRBD1 (6 bases). V was trimmed by 0 bases and J by 8 bases, leaving 11 bases between them. Germline V gives CDR1 SGHKS, CDR2 YYEKEE (reference sequence). This CDR3 spans 14 amino acids. The CDR3 region is CASSLARGLGELFF. In DNA form, the CDR3 reads TGTGCCAGCAGCTTGGCCAGGGGCCTAGGGGAGCTGTTTTTT.

This clonotype has ten or more counts. The chain joins TRBV5-4 to TRBJ2-5; D gene ambiguous. In germline, CDR1 is SGHNT, CDR2 YYREEE (reference sequence). This CDR3 has 13 amino acids. Trimming cost V 4 bases and J 5 bases, with 12 bases left between them. The CDR3 here is CASSDQSEETQYF. CDR3 nucleotides: TGTGCCAGCAGCGATCAGTCTGAGGAGACCCAGTACTTC.

This clonotype was found many times. The chain joins TRBV9 to TRBJ1-1; D is undetermined. V shed 0 bases and J shed 4 bases, with 7 bases lying between them. The CDR3 spans 13 residues. CDR1 and CDR2 from the germline V gene are SGDLS and YYNGEE. The CDR3 DNA is TGTGCCAGCAGCGTAGACGGAGGCACTGAAGCTTTCTTT. Translation: CASSVDGGTEAFF.